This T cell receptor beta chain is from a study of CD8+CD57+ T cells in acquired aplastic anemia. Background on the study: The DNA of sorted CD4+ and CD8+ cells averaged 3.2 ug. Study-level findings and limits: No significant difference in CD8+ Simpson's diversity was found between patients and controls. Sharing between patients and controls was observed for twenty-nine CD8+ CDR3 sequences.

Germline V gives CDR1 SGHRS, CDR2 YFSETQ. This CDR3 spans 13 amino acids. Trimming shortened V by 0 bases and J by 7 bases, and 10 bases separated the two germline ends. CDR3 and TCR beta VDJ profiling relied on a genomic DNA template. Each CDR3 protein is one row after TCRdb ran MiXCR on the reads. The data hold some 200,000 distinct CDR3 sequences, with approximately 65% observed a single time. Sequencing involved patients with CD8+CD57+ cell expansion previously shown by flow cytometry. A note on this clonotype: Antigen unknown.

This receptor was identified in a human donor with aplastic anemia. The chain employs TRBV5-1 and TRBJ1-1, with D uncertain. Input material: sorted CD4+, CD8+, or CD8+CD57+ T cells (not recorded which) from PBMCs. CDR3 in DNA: TGCGCCAGCAGCTTGGGACACGGACTTGAAGCTTTCTTT. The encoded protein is CASSLGHGLEAFF. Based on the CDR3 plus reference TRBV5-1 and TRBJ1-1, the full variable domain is KAGVTQTPRYLIKTRGQQVTLSCSPISGHRSVSWYQQTPGQGLQFLFEYFSETQRNKGNFPGRFSGRQFSNSRSEMNVSTLELGDSALYLCASSLGHGLEAFFGQGTRLTVV.